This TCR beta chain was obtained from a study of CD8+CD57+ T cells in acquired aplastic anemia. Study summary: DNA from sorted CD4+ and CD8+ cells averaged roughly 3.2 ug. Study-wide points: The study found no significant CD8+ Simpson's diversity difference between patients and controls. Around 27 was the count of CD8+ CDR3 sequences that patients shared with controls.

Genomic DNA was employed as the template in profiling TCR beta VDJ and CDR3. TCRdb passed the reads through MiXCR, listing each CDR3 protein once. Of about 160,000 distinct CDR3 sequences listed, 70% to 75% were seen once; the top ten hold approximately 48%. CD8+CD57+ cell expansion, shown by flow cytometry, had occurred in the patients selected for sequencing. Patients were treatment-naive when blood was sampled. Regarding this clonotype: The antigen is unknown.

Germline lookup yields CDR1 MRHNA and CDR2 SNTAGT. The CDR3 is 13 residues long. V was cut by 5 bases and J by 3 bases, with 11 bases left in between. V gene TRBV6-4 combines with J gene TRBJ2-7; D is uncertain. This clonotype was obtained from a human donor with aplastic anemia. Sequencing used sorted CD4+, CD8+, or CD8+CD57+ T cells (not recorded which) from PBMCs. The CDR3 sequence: CASSYGQSYEQYF. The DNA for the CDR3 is TGTGCCAGCAGTTACGGCCAGAGCTACGAGCAGTACTTC.